This TCR beta chain was recovered during a study of shared clonotypes between healthy human individuals. Study at large: Each donor contributed plates that comprised three CD4 naive, three CD4 memory, two CD8 naive and one CD8 memory.

Notes on the study in general: The study found about 5% of naive CD4 clonotypes shared across several donors.

Measured with immunoSEQ multiplex PCR; TCRdb has only the in-frame clones, and not every one. The sample yields millions of clones, less than 95% seen once. Regarding this clone: No antigen is known for it.

This CDR3 spans 17 amino acids. The ends lost 2 bases at V and 3 bases at J; junction bases unmatched: 12. Germline assignment: CDR1 SGHRS and CDR2 YFSETQ. CD8 cells regarded as naive lacked CD45RO, were positively chosen for CCR7, and omitted terminally differentiated effector memory CD45RA+ cells. The sequence was collected from a man aged 18 to 29 in good health. Sequencing input: naive CD8+ T cells sorted from blood. The chain links TRBV5-1 to TRBJ2-7; 9 bases are shared with TRBD1. The chain's CDR3 is CASSFPILGQGNYEQYF. The CDR3 nucleotides are TGCGCCAGCAGCTTCCCCATTCTGGGACAGGGTAACTACGAGCAGTACTTC.